These 26 T cell receptor beta chains share one sample of origin, sequenced in a study of cytomegalovirus exposure and HLA in healthy donors. This PCR relied on a set of 60 Vbeta primers and 13 Jbeta primers. TCRdb's copy holds only in-frame clones and misses some; the assay was immunoSEQ multiplex PCR. The sample holds about 270,000 clones, around 86% seen once. The source material was PBMCs. These TCRs come from a man aged 35 to 55 in good health and CMV-seropositive.

The V gene is TRBV28, the J gene TRBJ1-2; tentative D call: TRBD1 (5 bases). This CDR3 has 14 amino acids. Trimming stripped 6 bases from V and 3 bases from J, with 14 bases between. Germline CDR1 MDHEN, CDR2 SYDVKM. The CDR3 protein is CASSPGGVDYGYTF. Here the CDR3 DNA reads TGTGCCAGCAGCCCGGGGGGTGTGGACTATGGCTACACCTTC.

Notes on this clone: One end of the junction does not line up with germline, which may come from a read error. The rearrangement links TRBV7-9 to TRBJ2-5; 7 nucleotides align to TRBD1. CDR3 length: 16 amino acids. Germline V gene sequence: CDR1 SEHNR, CDR2 FQNEAQ (reference sequence). CDR3 nucleotides: TGTTCCAGCAGCCCGCATGTAAAGGGGGCAGGGGAGACCCAGTACTTC. Translated, it gives CSSSPHVKGAGETQYF.

The rearrangement uses TRBV19 and TRBJ2-7, with 11 bases lining up with TRBD1. In germline, CDR1 is LNHDA, CDR2 SQIVND (reference sequence). V shed 5 bases, J shed 3 bases, and the junction held 6 bases outside the gene matches. The CDR3 runs to 15 residues. CDR3 amino acids: CASSAPGQGVYEQYF. CDR3 sequence (DNA): TGTGCCAGTAGTGCACCGGGACAGGGGGTCTACGAGCAGTACTTC.

The chain employs TRBV9 and TRBJ2-1; D possibly corresponds to TRBD2 (7 bases). CDR3 length: 19 amino acids. Germline values: CDR1 SGDLS, CDR2 YYNGEE. V shed 3 bases and J shed 4 bases, with 26 bases lying between them. The DNA for the CDR3 is TGTGCCAGCAGCGGGGGGGGACCGGGACAAAAGCAGGATTACAATGAGCAGTTCTTC. Amino acids: CASSGGGPGQKQDYNEQFF.

The genes are TRBV7-2 and TRBJ2-1; 11 bases map to TRBD2. The germline gives CDR1 SGHTA, CDR2 FQGNSA. V was clipped by 0 bases and J by 2 bases; unmatched bases: 3. The CDR3 is 17 residues long. CDR3 loop: CASSLARTSGPYNEQFF. CDR3 DNA: TGTGCCAGCAGCTTAGCCAGGACTAGCGGGCCCTACAATGAGCAGTTCTTC.

The chain employs TRBV18 and TRBJ2-1, with a weak D call TRBD2 (6 bases). There are 13 residues in the CDR3. CDR1 is KGHSH, CDR2 LQKENI, per germline. V shed 2 bases and J shed 10 bases, with 12 bases lying between them. The CDR3: CASSPSAGREQFF. Here the CDR3 DNA reads TGTGCCAGCTCACCATCGGCGGGGCGGGAGCAGTTCTTC.

This clone occurred once. This chain links TRBV7-9 with TRBJ2-1, with 9 bases identical to TRBD2. The CDR3 spans 17 residues. Losses at the gene ends were 4 bases for V and 4 bases for J; bases not matched to a gene: 11. In germline, CDR1 is SEHNR, CDR2 FQNEAQ (reference sequence). CDR3 sequence (DNA): TGTGCCAGCAGCTCTACGACTAGCGGAACCCATTACAATGAGCAGTTCTTC. It is translated as CASSSTTSGTHYNEQFF.

The chain couples TRBV15 to TRBJ2-5; 9 bases align to TRBD2. The J call could be wrong; TRBJ2-7 is a better fit for the DNA end. CDR3 length: 16 amino acids. Germline V gene lookup returns CDR1 LNHNV and CDR2 YYDKDF (reference sequence). The CDR3 is CATSRESVAGEVEQYF. The CDR3 DNA is TGTGCCACCAGCAGAGAGTCGGTAGCGGGAGAGGTCGAGCAGTACTTC.

In its sample, this clone was seen a few times. The V call is TRBV28, the J call TRBJ2-7; TRBD2 is a possible D gene (7 bases). V dropped 8 bases and J dropped 5 bases, with 19 bases sitting between them. This CDR3 is built from 14 residues. CDR1 is MDHEN and CDR2 is SYDVKM in the germline V gene. The CDR3 region is CASGTGTTQDEQYF. DNA of the CDR3: TGTGCCAGCGGAACAGGGACTACACAAGACGAGCAGTACTTC.

V gene TRBV10-3 combines with J gene TRBJ2-7; 9 nucleotides match TRBD1. CDR1 and CDR2 from the germline V gene are ENHRY and SYGVKD. This CDR3 region has 15 residues. J lost 5 bases, V lost 6 bases, and 11 bases had no gene match. The DNA of the CDR3 is TGTGCCATCAGCCCCCGGACAGGGGTCTTACACGAGCAGTACTTC. Translating gives CAISPRTGVLHEQYF.

The rearrangement links TRBV4-2 to TRBJ2-7; TRBD1 agrees at 9 bases. CDR1 is LGHNA, CDR2 YNFKEQ, per germline. There are 15 residues in the CDR3. J gave up 5 bases and V 4 bases, and 9 bases lay outside the gene matches. The DNA for the CDR3 is TGTGCCAGCAGCCCCTTACAGGACAGGGGCAACGAGCAGTACTTC. Translation: CASSPLQDRGNEQYF.

The J gene is TRBJ1-5, the V gene TRBV28, with a tentative D call TRBD1 (6 bases). The V end lost 4 bases, the J end lost 6 bases, and 10 bases lay between the germline ends. Per germline, CDR1 MDHEN and CDR2 SYDVKM. The CDR3 contains 13 residues. The CDR3 coding sequence is TGTGCCAGCAGTTCAGGGGCCAGTCAGCCCCAGCATTTT. Protein sequence: CASSSGASQPQHF.

The chain has TRBV4-1 and TRBJ2-1; 13 bases fit TRBD2. V was clipped by 2 bases and J by 4 bases; unmatched bases: 2. The CDR3 covers 16 residues. Germline CDR1 is MGHRA and CDR2 is YSYEKL. CDR3 sequence reads: CASSQPGLAGYNEQFF. The CDR3 DNA follows: TGCGCCAGCAGCCAACCGGGACTAGCGGGATACAATGAGCAGTTCTTC.

This clone occurred once. The chain recombines TRBV19 with TRBJ1-2; the D is unclear. Germline V gives CDR1 LNHDA, CDR2 SQIVND (reference sequence). The CDR3 contains 14 residues. Trimming took 6 bases from V and 8 from J, leaving 19 bases between them. The DNA of the CDR3 is TGTGCCAGTAGGTCCCCCGGGGAGGCATGGGGCTACACCTTC. Translated, it gives CASRSPGEAWGYTF. The full variable domain, in which reference TRBV19 and TRBJ1-2 provide the parts outside the CDR3, is DGGITQSPKYLFRKEGQNVTLSCEQNLNHDAMYWYRQDPGQGLRLIYYSQIVNDFQKGDIAEGYSVSREKKESFPLTVTSAQKNPTAFYLCASRSPGEAWGYTFGSGTRLTVV.

The J gene is TRBJ1-1, the V gene TRBV7-2; the match to TRBD1 covers 9 bases. Trimming cost V 5 bases and J 6 bases; bases outside gene matches: 10. Germline lookup yields CDR1 SGHTA and CDR2 FQGNSA. The CDR3 extends over 15 amino acids. The CDR3 sequence is CASSPGGTGTAEAFF. The CDR3 DNA reads TGTGCCAGCAGCCCTGGGGGGACAGGGACGGCTGAAGCTTTCTTT.

This clone appeared a single time. The chain recombines TRBV2 with TRBJ2-7; 12 bases agree with TRBD2. J gave up 4 bases and V 8 bases, and 15 bases lay outside the gene matches. The CDR3 totals 17 residues. Per the germline V gene, CDR1 is SNHLY and CDR2 is FYNNEI. The CDR3 loop is CASDVGLAGGIGYEQYF. CDR3 sequence (DNA): TGTGCCAGCGATGTAGGGCTAGCGGGAGGGATAGGGTACGAGCAGTACTTC.

This clone has only a few counts. V gene TRBV13 combines with J gene TRBJ2-1; 8 bases agree with TRBD1. Trimming took 3 bases from V and 5 from J; bases not matched to a gene: 0. The germline V gene has CDR1 PRHDT and CDR2 FYEKMQ (reference sequence). This CDR3 has 13 amino acids. The CDR3 DNA sequence: TGTGCCAGCAGCTTCAGGGGGCACAATGAGCAGTTCTTC. Its protein is CASSFRGHNEQFF.

The chain joins TRBV19 to TRBJ1-5; 8 bases are a match to TRBD1. The CDR3 loop spans 18 amino acids. Per germline, CDR1 LNHDA and CDR2 SQIVND (reference sequence). J was trimmed by 0 bases and V by 1 base; bases with no gene match: 8. CDR3 amino acids: CASSIGRLTGASNQPQHF. As DNA, the CDR3 is TGTGCCAGTAGTATAGGCCGACTGACAGGGGCTAGCAATCAGCCCCAGCATTTT.

This rearrangement joins TRBV7-2 to TRBJ2-6, with TRBD1 as a possible D gene (6 bases). V was shortened by 3 bases and J by 0 bases, with 12 bases between the two germline ends. CDR1 is SGHTA, CDR2 FQGNSA, per germline. CDR3 size: 17 residues. The CDR3 DNA is TGTGCCAGCAGCTTTACGGGACATCACTCTGGGGCCAACGTCCTGACTTTC. Protein sequence: CASSFTGHHSGANVLTF.

This clone was counted a single time. J is TRBJ2-3 and V is TRBV2; TRBD2 matches at 7 bases. J gave up 5 bases and V 4 bases, and 6 bases lay outside the gene matches. Germline V gene lookup returns CDR1 SNHLY and CDR2 FYNNEI. CDR3 length equals 14 residues. CDR3 DNA: TGTGCCAGCAGTGGCGGGAGCGTTGGAGATACGCAGTATTTT. The encoded protein is CASSGGSVGDTQYF.

On this clone: A read error may account for a junction end that differs from germline. The chain has TRBV7-9 and TRBJ2-7; unclear D gene. CDR1 and CDR2 (germline): SEHNR, FQNEAQ (reference sequence). This CDR3 comprises 13 residues. The CDR3 sequence is CASSLTATYEQCF. The CDR3 region has the DNA TGTGCCAGCAGTCTGACTGCCACCTACGAGCAGTGCTTC.

This sequence joins TRBV19 and TRBJ2-7, with TRBD1 matching over 7 bases. There are 15 residues in the CDR3. CDR1 LNHDA and CDR2 SQIVND come from the germline V gene (reference sequence). Trimming cost V 5 bases and J 0 bases; bases outside gene matches: 7. CDR3 sequence reads: CASSPWTGASYEQYF. The CDR3 nucleotides are TGTGCCAGTAGTCCCTGGACAGGTGCCTCCTACGAGCAGTACTTC.

The chain is built from TRBV7-3 and TRBJ2-3; D is possibly TRBD2 (6 bases). The CDR3 runs to 15 residues. Germline CDR1 reads SGHTA; CDR2 reads FQGTGA. Trimming cost V 5 bases and J 1 base, with 13 bases left between them. CDR3: CASSVGAGRTDTQYF. CDR3 bases: TGTGCCAGCAGCGTAGGAGCGGGCCGCACAGATACGCAGTATTTT.

V gene TRBV28 combines with J gene TRBJ1-4, with D hard to call. Germline V gene lookup returns CDR1 MDHEN and CDR2 SYDVKM. CDR3 size: 14 residues. The V and J ends lost 6 bases and 0 bases respectively, with 8 bases between them. This CDR3 is CASSHFSTNEKLFF. The CDR3 DNA sequence: TGTGCCAGCAGCCACTTCTCAACTAATGAAAAACTGTTTTTT.

V gene TRBV4-2 combines with J gene TRBJ1-1; 10 nucleotides match TRBD1. Germline V gene lookup returns CDR1 LGHNA and CDR2 YNFKEQ. V trimming: 4 bases; J trimming: 4 bases; junction bases outside the gene matches: 9. This CDR3 is 16 amino acids long. The chain's CDR3 is CASSPKTGGAGTEAFF. The CDR3 bases are TGTGCCAGCAGCCCGAAGACAGGGGGCGCGGGCACTGAAGCTTTCTTT.

The CDR3 sequence is CASRAGVRRNTEAFF. For the CDR3, the DNA is TGTGCCAGCAGGGCCGGCGTGAGGAGGAACACTGAAGCTTTCTTT. The gene calls are TRBV28 and TRBJ1-1; no firm D call. From germline, CDR1 is MDHEN and CDR2 SYDVKM. The CDR3 covers 15 residues. V gave up 6 bases and J gave up 1 base, with 15 bases separating them.